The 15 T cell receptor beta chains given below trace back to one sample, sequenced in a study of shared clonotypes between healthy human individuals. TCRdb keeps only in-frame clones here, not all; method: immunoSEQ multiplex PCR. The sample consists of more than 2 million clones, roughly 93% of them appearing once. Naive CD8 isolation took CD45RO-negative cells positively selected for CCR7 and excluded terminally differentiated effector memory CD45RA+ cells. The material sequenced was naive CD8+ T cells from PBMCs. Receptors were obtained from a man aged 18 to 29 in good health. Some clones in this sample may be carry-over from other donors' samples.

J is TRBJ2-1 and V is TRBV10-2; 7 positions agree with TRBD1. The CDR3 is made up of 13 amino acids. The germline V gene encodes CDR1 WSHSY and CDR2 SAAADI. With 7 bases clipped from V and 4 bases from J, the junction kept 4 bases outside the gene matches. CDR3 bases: TGCGCCAGCACTCCGGACAGGTACAATGAGCAGTTCTTC. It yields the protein CASTPDRYNEQFF.

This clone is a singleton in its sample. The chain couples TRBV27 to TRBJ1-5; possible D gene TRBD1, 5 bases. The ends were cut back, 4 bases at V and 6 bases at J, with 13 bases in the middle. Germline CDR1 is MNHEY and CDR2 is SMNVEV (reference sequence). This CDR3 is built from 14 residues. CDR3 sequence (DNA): TGTGCCAGCAGTTGGGGGGGGGTGGGTCAGCCCCAGCATTTT. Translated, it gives CASSWGGVGQPQHF.

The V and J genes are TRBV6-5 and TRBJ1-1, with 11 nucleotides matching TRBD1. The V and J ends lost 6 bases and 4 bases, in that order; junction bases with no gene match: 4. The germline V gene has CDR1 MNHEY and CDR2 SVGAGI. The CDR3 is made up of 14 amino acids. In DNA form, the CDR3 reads TGTGCCAGCAGCCCCGGACAGGGGGCCACTGAAGCTTTCTTT. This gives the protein CASSPGQGATEAFF.

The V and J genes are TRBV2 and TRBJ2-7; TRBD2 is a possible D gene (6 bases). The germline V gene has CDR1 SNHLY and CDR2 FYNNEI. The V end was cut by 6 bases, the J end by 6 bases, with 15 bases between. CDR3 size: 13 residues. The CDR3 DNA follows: TGTGCCAGCAGGGAGACACCGCGGGGCGAGCAGTACTTC. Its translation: CASRETPRGEQYF.

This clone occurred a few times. The CDR3 protein is CAWADRRNYGYTF. For the CDR3, the DNA is TGTGCCTGGGCGGACAGGCGTAACTATGGCTACACCTTC. The gene calls are TRBV30 and TRBJ1-2, with TRBD1 matching over 7 bases. J lost 1 base, V lost 5 bases, and 4 bases had no gene match. Germline CDR1 is GTSNPN and CDR2 is SVGIG (reference sequence). The CDR3 is 13 residues long.

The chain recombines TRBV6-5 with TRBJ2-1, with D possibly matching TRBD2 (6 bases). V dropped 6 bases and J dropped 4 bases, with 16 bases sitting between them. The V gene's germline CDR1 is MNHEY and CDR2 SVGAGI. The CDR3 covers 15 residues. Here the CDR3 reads CASRTGSRGYNEQFF. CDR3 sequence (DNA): TGTGCCAGCAGGACCGGGAGCCGGGGGTACAATGAGCAGTTCTTC.

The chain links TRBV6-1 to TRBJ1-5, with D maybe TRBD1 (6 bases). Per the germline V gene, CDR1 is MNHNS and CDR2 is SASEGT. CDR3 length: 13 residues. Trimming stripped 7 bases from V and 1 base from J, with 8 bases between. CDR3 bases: TGTGCCAGCAACCAGGGGAGCAATCAGCCCCAGCATTTT. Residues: CASNQGSNQPQHF.

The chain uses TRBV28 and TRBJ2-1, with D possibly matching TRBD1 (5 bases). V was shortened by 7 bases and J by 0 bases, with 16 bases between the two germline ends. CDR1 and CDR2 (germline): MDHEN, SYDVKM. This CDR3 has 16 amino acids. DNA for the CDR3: TGTGCCAGCAATACACCACAGGAGTACTCCTACAATGAGCAGTTCTTC. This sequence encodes CASNTPQEYSYNEQFF.

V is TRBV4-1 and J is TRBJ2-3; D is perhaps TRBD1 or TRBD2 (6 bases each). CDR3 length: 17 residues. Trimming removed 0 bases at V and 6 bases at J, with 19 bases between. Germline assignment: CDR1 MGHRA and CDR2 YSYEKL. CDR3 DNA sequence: TGCGCCAGCAGCCAAGAACCACTAGGGGGGCCGGGGGATACGCAGTATTTT. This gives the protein CASSQEPLGGPGDTQYF.

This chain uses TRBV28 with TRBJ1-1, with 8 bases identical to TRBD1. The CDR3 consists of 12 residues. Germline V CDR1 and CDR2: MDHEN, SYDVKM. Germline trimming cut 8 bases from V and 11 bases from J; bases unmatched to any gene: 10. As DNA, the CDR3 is TGTGCCAGCGGGTTAGACAGGGGAGACGCTTTCTTT. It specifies CASGLDRGDAFF. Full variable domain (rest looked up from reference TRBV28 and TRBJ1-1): DVKVTQSSRYLVKRTGEKVFLECVQDMDHENMFWYRQDPGLGLRLIYFSYDVKMKEKGDIPEGYSVSREKKERFSLILESASTNQTSMYLCASGLDRGDAFFGQGTRLTVV.

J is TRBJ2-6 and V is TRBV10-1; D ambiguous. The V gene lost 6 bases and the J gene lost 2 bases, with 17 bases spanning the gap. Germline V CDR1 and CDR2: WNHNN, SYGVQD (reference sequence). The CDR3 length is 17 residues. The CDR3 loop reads CASRSEVPKPGANVLTF. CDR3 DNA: TGCGCCAGCAGGTCCGAGGTTCCCAAACCTGGGGCCAACGTCCTGACTTTC.

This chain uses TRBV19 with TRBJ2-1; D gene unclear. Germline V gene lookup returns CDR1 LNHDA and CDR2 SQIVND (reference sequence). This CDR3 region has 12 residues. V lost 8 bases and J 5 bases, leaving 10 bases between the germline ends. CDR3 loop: CASGWGNNEQFF. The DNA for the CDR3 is TGTGCCAGTGGATGGGGTAACAATGAGCAGTTCTTC.

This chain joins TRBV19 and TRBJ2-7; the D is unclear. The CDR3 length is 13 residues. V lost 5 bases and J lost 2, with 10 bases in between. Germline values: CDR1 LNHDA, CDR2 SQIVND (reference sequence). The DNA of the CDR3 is TGTGCCAGTAGTTCCATTGAGACCTACGAGCAGTACTTC. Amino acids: CASSSIETYEQYF.

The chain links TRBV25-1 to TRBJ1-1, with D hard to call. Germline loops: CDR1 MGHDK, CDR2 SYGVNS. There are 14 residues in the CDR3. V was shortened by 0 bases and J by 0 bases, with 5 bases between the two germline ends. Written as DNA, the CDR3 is TGTGCCAGCAGTGAATATCACATGAACACTGAAGCTTTCTTT. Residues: CASSEYHMNTEAFF.

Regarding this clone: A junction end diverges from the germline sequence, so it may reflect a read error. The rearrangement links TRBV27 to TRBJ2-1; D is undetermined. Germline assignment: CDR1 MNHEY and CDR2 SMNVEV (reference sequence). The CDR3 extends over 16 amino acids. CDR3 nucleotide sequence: TGTGCCAGCAGTAAGAAACAGCCATCTTACTACGATGAGCAGTTCTTC. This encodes CASSKKQPSYYDEQFF.